This T cell receptor beta chain was sequenced for a study of T cell repertoires in cytomegalovirus infection. This clonotype occurred a few times. Antigen unknown. TCRdb analysed the reads with MiXCR anew, one entry per CDR3 protein. The sample contains hundreds of thousands of distinct CDR3 sequences, approximately 30% of which appear only once. The CDR3 length is 14 residues. Germline lookup yields CDR1 MNHEY and CDR2 SVGEGT. V lost 4 bases and J 0 bases, leaving 9 bases between the germline ends. The receptor comes from a human donor in good health (CMV status not recorded). Some clones in this sample may be carry-over from other donors' samples. V gene TRBV6-2 or TRBV6-3 combines with J gene TRBJ1-1; perhaps TRBD1 as D (5 bases). Source: cultured CD8+ T cells from PBMCs, taken from culture after CMV antigen stimulation. CDR3 nucleotides: TGTGCCAGCAGTTGGGGCAGGATGAACACTGAAGCTTTCTTT. Its protein product is CASSWGRMNTEAFF.